Listed below are T cell receptor beta chains from one sample, sequenced in a study of T cell responses to AZD1222 COVID-19 vaccine. Clones were sequenced by immunoSEQ multiplex PCR, and TCRdb holds only the in-frame ones, with some missing. Counted here are some 79,000 clones, over 70% occurring once; the ten biggest clones make up less than 50%. The sample consisted of peripheral blood, taken 28 days after the second AZD1222 dose. The receptors stem from an adult who received the AZD1222 COVID-19 vaccine. Both conserved end residues are trimmed from each CDR3. Some rows mark clone size as missing; the rest say once, few, many or name a class of expanded clone.

v_call,clone_size,cdr3_aa
TRBV6-5,-,ASRPNRENEQF
TRBV27,few,ASGNTGELF
TRBV6-2/TRBV6-3,-,ASSSSTSGGETQY
TRBV3-1/TRBV3-2,-,ASSPKGSGVPGNTIY
TRBV27,once,ASSLTTGGGYT
TRBV27,few,ASSLGGRTEAF
TRBV5-6,-,ASSFSQGNLH
TRBV29-1,-,SVSTRRDEKLF
TRBV4-2,-,ASSQDPPGLGVSRDTQY
TRBV4-2,-,ASSLGLLGNEQF
TRBV5-1,-,ASSLTGFGGGETQY
TRBV5-1,-,ASSLGTPSYEQY
TRBV5-1,-,ASQPGTGTYNEQF
TRBV25-1,-,ASSVPGINEQF
TRBV15,-,ATGADEETQY
TRBV9,-,ASGIGGVNEKLF
TRBV12-3/TRBV12-4,-,ASSLSGEETQY
TRBV7-9,-,ASSLGVANEKLF
TRBV4-3,-,ASSQDRGQGALNEQF
TRBV2,few,ASILTNTGELF
TRBV19,few,ASSMSWGLNTGELF
TRBV19,-,ASTSTETEAF
TRBV9,-,ASTRTGGDTQY
TRBV6-2/TRBV6-3,-,ASSYIQALTEAF
TRBV19,few,ASSSRDNLLYGYT
TRBV28,few,ASSYARKAYNEQF
TRBV18,-,ASSPYPSGGPIAKNIQY
TRBV29-1,once,SVGLAGGRDTGELF
TRBV10-1,-,ASSRDSNTGELF
TRBV12-3/TRBV12-4,few,ASRSTGTYEQY
TRBV7-2,once,ASSPAPGESSEQY
TRBV5-1,-,ASSEGQGRTDTQY
TRBV20-1,-,SAVRIGELF
TRBV3-1/TRBV3-2,few,ASSQVAGNQPQH
TRBV30,-,AWRYTGTGELF
TRBV28,-,ASSLLSAEAF
TRBV27,-,ASSLSPASGTSSYEQY
TRBV11-3,-,ASSLDRGPSSYNEQF
TRBV29-1,-,SVDGWAGTGASAGIETQY
TRBV10-3,-,AISEEDRNYGYT
TRBV7-9,once,ASSLGQAAAGSPLH
TRBV24-1,-,ATSDLPGLAGPDTQY
TRBV30,-,AWSRLAEQETQY
TRBV19,-,ASSMGLYEQY
TRBV15,-,ATSREGTDTQY
TRBV5-1,-,ASSLGGQGAMKTQY
TRBV30,-,AWSMGIQETQY
TRBV6-5,-,ASRTGHREQY
TRBV2,-,ASSGTGELF